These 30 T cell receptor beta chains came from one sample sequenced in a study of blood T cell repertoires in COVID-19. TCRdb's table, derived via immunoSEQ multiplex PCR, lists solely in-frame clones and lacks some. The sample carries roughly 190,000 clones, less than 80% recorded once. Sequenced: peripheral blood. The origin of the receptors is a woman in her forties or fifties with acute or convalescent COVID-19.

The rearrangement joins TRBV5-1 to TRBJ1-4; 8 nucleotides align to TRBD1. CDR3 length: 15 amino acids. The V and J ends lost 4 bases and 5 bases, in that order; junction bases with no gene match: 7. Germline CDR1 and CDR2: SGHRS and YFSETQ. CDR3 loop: CASSPTDRENEKLFF. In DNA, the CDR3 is TGCGCCAGCAGCCCGACGGACAGGGAGAATGAAAAACTGTTTTTT. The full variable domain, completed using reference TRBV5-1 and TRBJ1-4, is KAGVTQTPRYLIKTRGQQVTLSCSPISGHRSVSWYQQTPGQGLQFLFEYFSETQRNKGNFPGRFSGRQFSNSRSEMNVSTLELGDSALYLCASSPTDRENEKLFFGSGTQLSVL.

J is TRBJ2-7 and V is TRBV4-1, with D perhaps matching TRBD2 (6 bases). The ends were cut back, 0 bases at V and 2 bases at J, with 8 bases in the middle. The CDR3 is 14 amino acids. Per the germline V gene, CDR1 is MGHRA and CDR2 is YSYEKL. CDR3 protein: CASSQDWRAYEQYF. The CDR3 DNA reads TGCGCCAGCAGCCAAGATTGGAGGGCCTACGAGCAGTACTTC.

The CDR3 loop reads CASSWRGQSSGANVLTF. CDR3 DNA sequence: TGTGCCAGCAGTTGGCGGGGGCAAAGCTCTGGGGCCAACGTCCTGACTTTC. This chain joins TRBV2 and TRBJ2-6, with TRBD2 as a possible D gene (7 bases). Germline V gives CDR1 SNHLY, CDR2 FYNNEI. The V and J ends lost 5 bases and 0 bases respectively, with 14 bases between them. The CDR3 runs 17 residues. The full variable domain, in which reference TRBV2 and TRBJ2-6 provide the parts outside the CDR3, is EPEVTQTPSHQVTQMGQEVILRCVPISNHLYFYWYRQILGQKVEFLVSFYNNEISEKSEIFDDQFSVERPDGSNFTLKIRSTKLEDSAMYFCASSWRGQSSGANVLTFGAGSRLTVL.

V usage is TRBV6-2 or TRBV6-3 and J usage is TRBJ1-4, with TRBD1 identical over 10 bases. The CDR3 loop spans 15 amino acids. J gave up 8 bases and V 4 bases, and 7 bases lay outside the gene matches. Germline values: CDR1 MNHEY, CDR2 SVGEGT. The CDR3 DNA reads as TGTGCCAGCAGTTCGGCCGGGACAGGGGAAGAAAAACTGTTTTTT. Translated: CASSSAGTGEEKLFF.

The CDR3 here is CASSYSSRGPSQPQHF. The CDR3 DNA is TGTGCCAGCAGTTACTCGTCCAGGGGGCCTAGTCAGCCCCAGCATTTT. The chain recombines TRBV6-5 with TRBJ1-5; 8 bases match TRBD1. The CDR3 runs 16 residues. Germline V gene sequence: CDR1 MNHEY, CDR2 SVGAGI. V trimming: 0 bases; J trimming: 6 bases; junction bases outside the gene matches: 7.

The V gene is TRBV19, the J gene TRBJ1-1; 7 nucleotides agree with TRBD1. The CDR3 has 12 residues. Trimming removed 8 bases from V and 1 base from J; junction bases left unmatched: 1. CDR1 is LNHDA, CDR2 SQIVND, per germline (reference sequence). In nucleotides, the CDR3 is TGTGCCAGTGGGGACAGGAACACTGAAGCTTTCTTT. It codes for CASGDRNTEAFF.

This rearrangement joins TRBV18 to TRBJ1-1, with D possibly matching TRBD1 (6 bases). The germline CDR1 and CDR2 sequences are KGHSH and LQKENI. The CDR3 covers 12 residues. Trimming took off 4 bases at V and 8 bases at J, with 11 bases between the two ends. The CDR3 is CASSLGTNEAFF. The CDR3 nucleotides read TGTGCCAGCTCACTAGGGACAAACGAAGCTTTCTTT.

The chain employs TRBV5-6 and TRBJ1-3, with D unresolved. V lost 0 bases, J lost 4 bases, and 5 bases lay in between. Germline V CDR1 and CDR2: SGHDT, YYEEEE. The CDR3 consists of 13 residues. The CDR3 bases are TGTGCCAGCAGCTTGGTGGAGGGAAACACCATATATTTT. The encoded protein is CASSLVEGNTIYF. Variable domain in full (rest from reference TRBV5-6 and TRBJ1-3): DAGVTQSPTHLIKTRGQQVTLRCSPKSGHDTVSWYQQALGQGPQFIFQYYEEEERQRGNFPDRFSGHQFPNYSSELNVNALLLGDSALYLCASSLVEGNTIYFGEGSWLTVV.

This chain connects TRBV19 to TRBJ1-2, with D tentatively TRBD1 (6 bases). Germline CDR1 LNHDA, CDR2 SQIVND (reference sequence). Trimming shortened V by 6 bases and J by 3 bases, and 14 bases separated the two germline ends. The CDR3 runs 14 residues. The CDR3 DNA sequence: TGTGCCAGTAGACCTACCTCAGGGGACTATGGCTACACCTTC. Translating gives CASRPTSGDYGYTF. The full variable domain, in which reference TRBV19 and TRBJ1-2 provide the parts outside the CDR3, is DGGITQSPKYLFRKEGQNVTLSCEQNLNHDAMYWYRQDPGQGLRLIYYSQIVNDFQKGDIAEGYSVSREKKESFPLTVTSAQKNPTAFYLCASRPTSGDYGYTFGSGTRLTVV.

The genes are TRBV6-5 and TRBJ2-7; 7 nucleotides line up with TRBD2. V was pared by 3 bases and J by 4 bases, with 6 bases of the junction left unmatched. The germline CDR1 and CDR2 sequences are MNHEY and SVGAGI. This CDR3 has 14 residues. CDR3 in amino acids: CASSYGGGRYEQYF. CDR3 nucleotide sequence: TGTGCCAGCAGTTATGGGGGAGGGAGATACGAGCAGTACTTC.

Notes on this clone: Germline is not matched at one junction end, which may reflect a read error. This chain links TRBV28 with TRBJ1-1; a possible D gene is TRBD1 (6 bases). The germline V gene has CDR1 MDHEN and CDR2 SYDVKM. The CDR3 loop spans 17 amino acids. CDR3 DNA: TGTGCCACCTCGGAGCGGGGGGGGCGCCCAACGGGCACTAAAGCTTTCTTT. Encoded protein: CATSERGGRPTGTKAFF.

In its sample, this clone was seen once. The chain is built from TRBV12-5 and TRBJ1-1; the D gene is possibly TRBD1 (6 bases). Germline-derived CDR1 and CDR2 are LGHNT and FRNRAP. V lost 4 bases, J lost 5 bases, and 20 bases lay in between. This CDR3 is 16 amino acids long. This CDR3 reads CASGSGGHSRYTEAFF. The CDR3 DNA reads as TGTGCTAGTGGTTCGGGGGGACATTCAAGGTATACTGAAGCTTTCTTT.

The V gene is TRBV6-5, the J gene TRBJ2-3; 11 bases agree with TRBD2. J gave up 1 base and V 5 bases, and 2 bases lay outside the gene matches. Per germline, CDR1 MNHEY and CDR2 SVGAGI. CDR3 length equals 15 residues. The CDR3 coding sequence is TGTGCCAGCAGTCGTAGCGGGAGGGGCACAGATACGCAGTATTTT. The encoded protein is CASSRSGRGTDTQYF.

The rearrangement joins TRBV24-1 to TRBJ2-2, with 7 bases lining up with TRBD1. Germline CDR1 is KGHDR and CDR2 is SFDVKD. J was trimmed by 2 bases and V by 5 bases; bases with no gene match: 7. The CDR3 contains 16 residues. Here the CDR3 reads CATSARQGLNTGELFF. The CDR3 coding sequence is TGTGCCACCAGTGCCCGACAGGGTCTCAACACCGGGGAGCTGTTTTTT.

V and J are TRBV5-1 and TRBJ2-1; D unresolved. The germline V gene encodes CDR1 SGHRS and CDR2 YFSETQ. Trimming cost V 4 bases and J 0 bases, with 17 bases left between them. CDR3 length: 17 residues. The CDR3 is CASSVNGYPSSYNEQFF. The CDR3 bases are TGCGCCAGCAGCGTTAACGGGTACCCAAGCTCCTACAATGAGCAGTTCTTC.

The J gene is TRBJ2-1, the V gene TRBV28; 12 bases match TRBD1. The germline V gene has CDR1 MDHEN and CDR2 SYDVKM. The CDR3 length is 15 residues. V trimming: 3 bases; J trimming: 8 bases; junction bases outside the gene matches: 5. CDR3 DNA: TGTGCCAGCAGTTTGTGGGGACAGGGGGCCGATGAGCAGTTCTTC. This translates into CASSLWGQGADEQFF. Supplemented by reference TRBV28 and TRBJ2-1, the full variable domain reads DVKVTQSSRYLVKRTGEKVFLECVQDMDHENMFWYRQDPGLGLRLIYFSYDVKMKEKGDIPEGYSVSREKKERFSLILESASTNQTSMYLCASSLWGQGADEQFFGPGTRLTVL.

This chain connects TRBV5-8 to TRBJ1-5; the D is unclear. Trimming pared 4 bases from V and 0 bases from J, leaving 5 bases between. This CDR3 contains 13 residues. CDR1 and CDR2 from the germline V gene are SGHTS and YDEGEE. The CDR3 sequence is CASSRYSNQPQHF. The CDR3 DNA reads TGTGCCAGCAGCCGTTATAGCAATCAGCCCCAGCATTTT.

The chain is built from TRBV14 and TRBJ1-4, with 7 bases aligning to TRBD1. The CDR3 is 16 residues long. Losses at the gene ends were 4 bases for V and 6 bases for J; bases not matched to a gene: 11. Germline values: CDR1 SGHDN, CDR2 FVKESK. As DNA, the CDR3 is TGTGCCAGCAGCCTAAGAGGGAACAGGGGAGATGAAAAACTGTTTTTT. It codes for CASSLRGNRGDEKLFF.

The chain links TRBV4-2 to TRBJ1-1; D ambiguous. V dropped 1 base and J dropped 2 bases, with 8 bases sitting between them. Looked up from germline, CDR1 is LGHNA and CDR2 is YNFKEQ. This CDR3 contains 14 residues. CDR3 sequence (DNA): TGTGCCAGCAGCCAAGGCCTGCTAAACACTGAAGCTTTCTTT. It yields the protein CASSQGLLNTEAFF.

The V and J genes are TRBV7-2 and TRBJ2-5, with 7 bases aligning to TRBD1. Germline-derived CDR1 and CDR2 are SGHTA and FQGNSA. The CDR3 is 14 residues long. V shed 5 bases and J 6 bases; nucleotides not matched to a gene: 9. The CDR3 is CASSIETGKKTQYF. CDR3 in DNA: TGTGCCAGCAGCATAGAGACAGGGAAGAAGACCCAGTACTTC.

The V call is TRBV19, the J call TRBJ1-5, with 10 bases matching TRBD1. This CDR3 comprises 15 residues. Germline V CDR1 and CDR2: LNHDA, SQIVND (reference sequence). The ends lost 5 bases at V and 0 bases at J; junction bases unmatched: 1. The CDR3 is CASSWTGGSNQPQHF. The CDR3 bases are TGTGCCAGTAGTTGGACAGGGGGTAGCAATCAGCCCCAGCATTTT.

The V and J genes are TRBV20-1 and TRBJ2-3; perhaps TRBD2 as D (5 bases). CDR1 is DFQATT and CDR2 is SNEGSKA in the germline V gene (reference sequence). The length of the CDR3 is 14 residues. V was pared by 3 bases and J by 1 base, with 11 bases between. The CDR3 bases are TGCAGTGCTAGTCACGGGGAGCGCACAGATACGCAGTATTTT. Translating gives CSASHGERTDTQYF.

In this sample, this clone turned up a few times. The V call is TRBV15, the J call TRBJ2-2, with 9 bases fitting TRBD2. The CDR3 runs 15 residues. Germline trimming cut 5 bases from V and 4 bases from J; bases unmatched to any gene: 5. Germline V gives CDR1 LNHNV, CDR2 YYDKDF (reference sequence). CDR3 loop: CATSGAGGSTGELFF. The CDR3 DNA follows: TGTGCCACCAGCGGAGCGGGGGGTTCCACCGGGGAGCTGTTTTTT.

CDR3 DNA sequence: TGTGCCAGCAGTCTCCCGACTAGCGGAGCCTACGAGCAGTACTTC. Its protein product is CASSLPTSGAYEQYF. The rearrangement uses TRBV28 and TRBJ2-7; TRBD2 matches 9 bases. This CDR3 has 15 amino acids. The germline CDR1 and CDR2 sequences are MDHEN and SYDVKM. Losses at the gene ends were 5 bases for V and 2 bases for J; bases not matched to a gene: 7. The entire variable domain, with the rest obtained from reference TRBV28 and TRBJ2-7, is as follows: DVKVTQSSRYLVKRTGEKVFLECVQDMDHENMFWYRQDPGLGLRLIYFSYDVKMKEKGDIPEGYSVSREKKERFSLILESASTNQTSMYLCASSLPTSGAYEQYFGPGTRLTVT.

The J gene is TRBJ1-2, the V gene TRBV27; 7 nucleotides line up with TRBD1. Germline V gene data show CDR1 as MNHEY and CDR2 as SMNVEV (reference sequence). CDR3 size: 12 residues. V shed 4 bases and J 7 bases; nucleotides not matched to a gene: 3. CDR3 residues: CASSSGGSGYTF. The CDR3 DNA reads TGTGCCAGCAGTTCAGGGGGAAGTGGCTACACCTTC.

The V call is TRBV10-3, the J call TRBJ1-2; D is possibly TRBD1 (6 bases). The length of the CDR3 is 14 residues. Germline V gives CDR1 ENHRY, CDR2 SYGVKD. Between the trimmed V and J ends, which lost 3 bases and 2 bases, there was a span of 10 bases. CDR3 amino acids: CAISETGWNYGYTF. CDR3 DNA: TGTGCCATCAGTGAAACAGGGTGGAACTATGGCTACACCTTC.

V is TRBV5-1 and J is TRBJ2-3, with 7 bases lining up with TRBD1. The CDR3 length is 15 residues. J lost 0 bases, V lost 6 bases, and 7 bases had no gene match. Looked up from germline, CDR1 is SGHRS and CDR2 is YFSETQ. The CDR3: CASNGQEISTDTQYF. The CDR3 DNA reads TGCGCCAGCAACGGACAGGAGATAAGCACAGATACGCAGTATTTT.

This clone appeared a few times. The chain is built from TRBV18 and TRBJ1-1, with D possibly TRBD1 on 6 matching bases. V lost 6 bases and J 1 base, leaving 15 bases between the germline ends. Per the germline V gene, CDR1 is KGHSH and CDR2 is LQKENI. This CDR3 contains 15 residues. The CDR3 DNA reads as TGTGCCAGCTCTACAAATAACAGGGAGAACACTGAAGCTTTCTTT. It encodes CASSTNNRENTEAFF.

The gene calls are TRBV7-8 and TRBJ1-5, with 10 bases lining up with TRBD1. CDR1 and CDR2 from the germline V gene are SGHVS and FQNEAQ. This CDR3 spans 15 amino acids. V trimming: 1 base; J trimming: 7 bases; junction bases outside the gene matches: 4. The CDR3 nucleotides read TGTGCCAGCAGCTTAGGACAGGGGGCACGGCAGCCCCAGCATTTT. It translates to CASSLGQGARQPQHF.

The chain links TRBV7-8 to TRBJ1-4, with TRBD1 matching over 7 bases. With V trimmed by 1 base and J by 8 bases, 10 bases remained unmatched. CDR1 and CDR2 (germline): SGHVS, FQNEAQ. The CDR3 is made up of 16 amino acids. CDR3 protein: CASSLVEGGRREKLFF. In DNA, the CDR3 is TGTGCCAGCAGCTTAGTAGAAGGGGGCCGGCGGGAAAAACTGTTTTTT.